Below are 29 T cell receptor beta chains sequenced from a single sample in a study of blood T cell repertoires in COVID-19. Sequencing was performed with immunoSEQ multiplex PCR; in TCRdb, only in-frame clones are kept and a portion is missing. This sample has roughly 200,000 clones, with 70% to 90% found just once. Sample: peripheral blood. The receptors come from a woman between 45 and 60 years old with COVID-19, enrolled during active disease.

This chain uses TRBV11-2 with TRBJ1-1; TRBD1 matches at 7 bases. V shed 1 base, J shed 5 bases, and the junction held 4 bases outside the gene matches. Germline CDR1 is SGHAT and CDR2 is FQNNGV. This CDR3 has 14 amino acids. CDR3 in amino acids: CASSLAGGRTEAFF. The DNA of the CDR3 is TGTGCCAGCAGCTTAGCAGGGGGGCGTACTGAAGCTTTCTTT.

A few counts support this clone. This chain connects TRBV5-5 to TRBJ2-7; D is undetermined. The V end was cut by 1 base, the J end by 2 bases, with 7 bases between. Germline assignment: CDR1 SGHKS and CDR2 YYEKEE (reference sequence). This CDR3 has 13 residues. The CDR3 reads CASSLTRTYEQYF. For the CDR3, the DNA is TGTGCCAGCAGCTTGACCAGGACCTACGAGCAGTACTTC.

V and J are TRBV27 and TRBJ2-1, with 8 bases identical to TRBD1. The CDR3 loop spans 15 amino acids. Germline CDR1 and CDR2: MNHEY and SMNVEV (reference sequence). Trimming cost V 2 bases and J 5 bases; bases outside gene matches: 5. CDR3 sequence reads: CASSLRQGANNEQFF. The CDR3 coding sequence is TGTGCCAGCAGTTTAAGGCAGGGGGCCAACAATGAGCAGTTCTTC.

This clone appeared once. The genes are TRBV25-1 and TRBJ1-1; perhaps TRBD1 as D (6 bases). This CDR3 region has 13 residues. The germline V and J ends were trimmed by 8 bases and 5 bases, with 15 bases remaining between them. Germline CDR1 and CDR2: MGHDK and SYGVNS. CDR3 sequence: CASSDGGRTEAFF. CDR3 nucleotide sequence: TGTGCCAGCTCTGACGGGGGGCGGACTGAAGCTTTCTTT.

This chain joins TRBV24-1 and TRBJ2-7; 8 positions agree with TRBD2. Germline V CDR1 and CDR2: KGHDR, SFDVKD. V lost 8 bases, J lost 7 bases, and 15 bases stayed unmatched. The CDR3 contains 15 residues. The CDR3 spells CATTPGSGGVGEQYV. The CDR3 DNA is TGTGCCACCACCCCGGGATCCGGGGGGGTCGGAGAGCAGTACGTC.

The chain couples TRBV27 to TRBJ2-3; D call uncertain. This CDR3 has 14 amino acids. V lost 6 bases to trimming and J lost 5 bases, with 15 bases between them. Germline values: CDR1 MNHEY, CDR2 SMNVEV (reference sequence). The CDR3 sequence: CASSSSRGGDTQYF. DNA of the CDR3: TGTGCCAGCAGCTCCTCGAGAGGCGGAGATACGCAGTATTTT.

The chain combines TRBV28 with TRBJ2-1, with 7 bases identical to TRBD2. CDR3 length: 12 amino acids. J gave up 7 bases and V 8 bases, and 5 bases lay outside the gene matches. Per the germline V gene, CDR1 is MDHEN and CDR2 is SYDVKM. CDR3 residues: CASSWGGNEQFF. The CDR3 coding sequence is TGTGCCAGCTCATGGGGAGGGAATGAGCAGTTCTTC.

This rearrangement joins TRBV15 to TRBJ2-5; tentatively, D is TRBD2 (7 bases). The CDR3 contains 13 residues. Germline V lookup: CDR1 LNHNV, CDR2 YYDKDF (reference sequence). Trimming took 7 bases from V and 2 from J, leaving 11 bases between them. CDR3 in DNA: TGTGCCACCATGAGGGGGGGTCAAGAGACCCAGTACTTC. Encoded protein: CATMRGGQETQYF.

This clone was recorded only once. The chain joins TRBV3-1 (or the pseudogene TRBV3-2) to TRBJ2-5; TRBD1 matches 7 bases. The CDR3 is 18 amino acids. J was trimmed by 4 bases and V by 4 bases; bases with no gene match: 18. The germline V gene has CDR1 LGHDT and CDR2 YNNKEL (reference sequence). The CDR3 loop reads CASSRVGQGGEGGETQYF. In nucleotides, the CDR3 is TGTGCCAGCAGCCGAGTCGGACAAGGGGGCGAAGGAGGAGAGACCCAGTACTTC.

The rearrangement joins TRBV27 to TRBJ1-6; possibly TRBD1 for D (6 bases). V lost 10 bases and J lost 7, with 20 bases in between. The CDR3 covers 15 residues. CDR1 and CDR2 (germline): MNHEY, SMNVEV (reference sequence). The CDR3 DNA reads TGTGCCACCACTTTCCTCGACAGGCCGAATTCACCCCTCCACTTT. Amino acids: CATTFLDRPNSPLHF.

CDR3 in amino acids: CASSWGGAYTGELFF. As DNA, the CDR3 is TGTGCCAGCAGTTGGGGGGGGGCCTACACCGGGGAGCTGTTTTTT. J is TRBJ2-2 and V is TRBV27; D might be TRBD2 (7 bases). The CDR3 covers 15 residues. V lost 4 bases and J lost 3, with 12 bases in between. In germline, CDR1 is MNHEY, CDR2 SMNVEV (reference sequence).

The chain joins TRBV9 to TRBJ2-1; D may be TRBD1 (5 bases). CDR3 length: 14 residues. Trimming took off 0 bases at V and 3 bases at J, with 7 bases between the two ends. CDR1 and CDR2 from the germline V gene are SGDLS and YYNGEE. The CDR3 nucleotides are TGTGCCAGCAGCGTAGGACAGATCTACAATGAGCAGTTCTTC. Translation: CASSVGQIYNEQFF.

Only one count was recorded for this clone. The rearrangement uses TRBV6-1 and TRBJ2-3; maybe TRBD2 (5 bases). V lost 4 bases and J 1 base, leaving 18 bases between the germline ends. The CDR3 totals 17 residues. Germline V gene data show CDR1 as MNHNS and CDR2 as SASEGT. DNA for the CDR3: TGTGCCAGCAGTGGTGGGGTCGCAAGGCGGGGCACAGATACGCAGTATTTT. This encodes CASSGGVARRGTDTQYF.

This clone has a count of ten or more. The rearrangement uses TRBV19 and TRBJ2-1; 10 bases are a match to TRBD2. CDR3 length: 15 amino acids. Germline V lookup: CDR1 LNHDA, CDR2 SQIVND (reference sequence). The J segment lost 6 bases and the V segment lost 3 bases, leaving 5 bases of the junction unmatched. CDR3 amino acids: CASSMVAGGLNEQFF. CDR3 DNA: TGTGCCAGTAGTATGGTAGCGGGGGGCCTCAATGAGCAGTTCTTC.

The chain combines TRBV7-8 with TRBJ1-5; D perhaps matches TRBD1 (5 bases). The germline V gene encodes CDR1 SGHVS and CDR2 FQNEAQ. The CDR3 loop spans 13 amino acids. Trimming cost V 8 bases and J 4 bases, with 12 bases left between them. In DNA, the CDR3 is TGTGCCAGCGGTCAGGGAGGAAATCAGCCCCAGCATTTT. Translating gives CASGQGGNQPQHF.

This chain joins TRBV7-9 and TRBJ1-4; the D gene is possibly TRBD1 (5 bases). Germline loops: CDR1 SEHNR, CDR2 FQNEAQ (reference sequence). CDR3 length equals 15 residues. Trimming took 3 bases from V and 1 from J, leaving 9 bases between them. DNA for the CDR3: TGTGCCAGCAGCTTCTCGACAGAAACTAATGAAAAACTGTTTTTT. It translates to CASSFSTETNEKLFF.

DNA for the CDR3: TGTGCCAGCTACCAAATTGTGGACAGGGGGCGGAATCAGCCCCAGCATTTT. This translates into CASYQIVDRGRNQPQHF. The chain carries TRBV3-1 (or the pseudogene TRBV3-2) and TRBJ1-5, with TRBD1 matching over 11 bases. CDR1 LGHDT and CDR2 YNNKEL come from the germline V gene (reference sequence). V gave up 8 bases and J gave up 4 bases; unmatched junction bases: 13. The CDR3 length is 17 residues.

This clone was counted a single time. The rearrangement joins TRBV30 to TRBJ2-7; TRBD1 aligns across 8 bases. CDR3 size: 11 residues. The ends lost 5 bases at V and 11 bases at J; junction bases unmatched: 8. Germline V lookup: CDR1 GTSNPN, CDR2 SVGIG (reference sequence). CDR3 coding DNA: TGTGCCTGGGGCCGGACAGGGAGTGAGTACTTC. Protein sequence: CAWGRTGSEYF.

This clone was seen only a few times. The chain has TRBV28 and TRBJ1-5; 11 bases are shared with TRBD1. Trimming took 2 bases from V and 3 from J; bases not matched to a gene: 6. The V gene's germline CDR1 is MDHEN and CDR2 SYDVKM. This CDR3 has 17 amino acids. The CDR3 DNA reads TGTGCCAGCAGTTTAAGGGGGACAGGGGGTTTCAATCAGCCCCAGCATTTT. Its protein product is CASSLRGTGGFNQPQHF.

This clone has just one count. V gene TRBV25-1 combines with J gene TRBJ2-3; 9 bases match TRBD2. The CDR3 is 18 residues long. CDR1 and CDR2 from the germline V gene are MGHDK and SYGVNS. The trim removed 4 bases at V and 2 bases at J, leaving 13 bases unmatched. The CDR3: CASSALSRLAGYTDTQYF. The CDR3 nucleotides read TGTGCCAGCAGTGCCCTAAGTCGGCTAGCGGGGTACACAGATACGCAGTATTTT.

The chain is built from TRBV29-1 and TRBJ1-4, with D possibly matching TRBD1 (6 bases). The CDR3 has 14 amino acids. Looked up from germline, CDR1 is SQVTM and CDR2 is ANQGSEA. V was pared by 6 bases and J by 8 bases, with 19 bases between. Written as DNA, the CDR3 is TGCAGCGTCGGAGCGGGGGCCCTGGGAGAAAAACTGTTTTTT. Protein sequence: CSVGAGALGEKLFF. Based on the CDR3 plus reference TRBV29-1 and TRBJ1-4, the full variable domain is SAVISQKPSRDICQRGTSLTIQCQVDSQVTMMFWYRQQPGQSLTLIATANQGSEATYESGFVIDKFPISRPNLTFSTLTVSNMSPEDSSIYLCSVGAGALGEKLFFGSGTQLSVL.

This clone was seen a handful of times. The chain links TRBV7-3 to TRBJ1-3; 7 nucleotides align to TRBD1. With 5 bases clipped from V and 5 bases from J, the junction kept 12 bases outside the gene matches. This CDR3 comprises 16 residues. Germline CDR1 is SGHTA and CDR2 is FQGTGA. The CDR3 protein is CASSQRKGQPRNTIYF. The CDR3 region has the DNA TGTGCCAGCAGCCAACGCAAGGGACAGCCTAGAAACACCATATATTTT.

Here the CDR3 reads CASSKGYREGDEQYV. CDR3 coding DNA: TGTGCCAGCAGCAAGGGCTACAGGGAGGGCGACGAGCAGTACGTC. The rearrangement joins TRBV5-4 to TRBJ2-7, with D possibly matching TRBD2 (7 bases). There are 15 residues in the CDR3. V lost 4 bases and J 5 bases, leaving 19 bases between the germline ends. Per the germline V gene, CDR1 is SGHNT and CDR2 is YYREEE (reference sequence).

This chain uses TRBV28 with TRBJ1-2; maybe TRBD1 (6 bases). Trimming pared 7 bases from V and 4 bases from J, leaving 16 bases between. The CDR3 is made up of 14 amino acids. Germline V gene sequence: CDR1 MDHEN, CDR2 SYDVKM. CDR3 in DNA: TGTGCCAGCACACAAAGACAGGCGACCTATGGCTACACCTTC. Its translation: CASTQRQATYGYTF.

V usage is TRBV28 and J usage is TRBJ2-7; TRBD1 matches at 9 bases. After removal of 6 bases from V and 2 bases from J, the junction contained 8 bases not matched to a gene. The CDR3 loop spans 15 amino acids. Germline V CDR1 and CDR2: MDHEN, SYDVKM. The CDR3 protein is CASRGPGQGTYEQYV. DNA for the CDR3: TGTGCCAGCAGGGGTCCGGGACAGGGAACCTACGAGCAGTACGTC.

The V call is TRBV19, the J call TRBJ1-2, with 10 positions matching TRBD1. Germline-derived CDR1 and CDR2 are LNHDA and SQIVND (reference sequence). The CDR3 has 14 amino acids. V lost 5 bases to trimming and J lost 5 bases; unmatched junction nucleotides: 5. CDR3 protein: CASSGQGGMYGYTF. The DNA for the CDR3 is TGTGCCAGTAGTGGACAGGGGGGAATGTATGGCTACACCTTC. Using reference TRBV19 and TRBJ1-2 for the parts outside the CDR3, the full variable domain is DGGITQSPKYLFRKEGQNVTLSCEQNLNHDAMYWYRQDPGQGLRLIYYSQIVNDFQKGDIAEGYSVSREKKESFPLTVTSAQKNPTAFYLCASSGQGGMYGYTFGSGTRLTVV.

CDR3 DNA: TGTGCCAGCAGCTTGGACAGGGGGCGGACAGATACGCAGTATTTT. Its protein is CASSLDRGRTDTQYF. The V call is TRBV7-2, the J call TRBJ2-3; the match to TRBD1 covers 11 bases. V dropped 3 bases and J dropped 3; count of bases not matched to a gene: 2. The length of the CDR3 is 15 residues. CDR1 and CDR2 (germline): SGHTA, FQGNSA.

This chain joins TRBV24-1 and TRBJ2-3; TRBD1 might be the D (6 bases). In germline, CDR1 is KGHDR, CDR2 SFDVKD. The CDR3 has 15 amino acids. Trimming pared 0 bases from V and 3 bases from J, leaving 9 bases between. The CDR3 DNA follows: TGTGCCACCAGTGATTTGCTTGACAGGACAGATACGCAGTATTTT. Protein product: CATSDLLDRTDTQYF.

The chain links TRBV5-1 to TRBJ2-3; TRBD2 matches 12 bases. Germline V CDR1 and CDR2: SGHRS, YFSETQ. This CDR3 has 16 residues. Trimming cost V 1 base and J 3 bases; bases outside gene matches: 3. Written as DNA, the CDR3 is TGCGCCAGCAGCTTGTCTGGGACTAGCGGGACAGATACGCAGTATTTT. Its protein is CASSLSGTSGTDTQYF.